This TCR beta chain was profiled in a study of spatial heterogeneity in lung cancer. About the study: The study observed each unique TCR and UMI combination more than ten times on average in raw reads.

Documented time point: sample taken at primary tumor resection. Tumor, nontumor lung or frozen PBMC supplied whole RNA, sequenced without sorting. This CDR3 has 14 residues. Between the trimmed V and J ends, which lost 6 bases and 3 bases, there was a span of 14 bases. From germline, CDR1 is DFQATT and CDR2 SNEGSKA (reference sequence). This clonotype has ten or more counts. The target antigen is unknown. Notes on the study in general: Expanded intratumoral alpha and beta TCR counts tracked tumor mutation counts. Numbers of ubiquitous and regional expanded TCRs tracked ubiquitous and regional nonsynonymous mutation counts, respectively.

Every molecule of TCR cDNA had its own unique molecular identifier. TCRdb ran MiXCR on the 5' RACE reads and lists one entry per CDR3 protein. The sample consists of about 9,200 distinct CDR3 sequences, 6.5% to 9.5% of them appearing once. This TCR came from a male donor with early-stage non-small cell lung cancer. The rearrangement joins TRBV20-1 to TRBJ1-4, with D hard to call. This specimen consisted of lung tumor tissue, obtained at surgery. The CDR3 protein is CSARVRAANEKLFF. The DNA of the CDR3 is TGCAGTGCACGGGTCCGGGCCGCTAATGAAAAACTGTTTTTT.